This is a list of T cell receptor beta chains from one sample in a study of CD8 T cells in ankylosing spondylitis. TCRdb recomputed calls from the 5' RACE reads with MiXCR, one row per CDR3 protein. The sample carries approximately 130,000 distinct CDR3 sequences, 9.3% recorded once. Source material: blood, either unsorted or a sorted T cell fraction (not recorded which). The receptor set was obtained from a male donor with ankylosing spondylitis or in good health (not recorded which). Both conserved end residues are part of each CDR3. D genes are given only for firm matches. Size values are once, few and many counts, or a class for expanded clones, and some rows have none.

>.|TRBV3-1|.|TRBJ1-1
TGTGCCAGCAGCCGTTTTTCTAACGAGGGTGAAGCTTTCTTT
CASSRFSNEGEAFF
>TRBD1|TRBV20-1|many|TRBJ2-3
TGCAGTGCTAGGGGGACAGGGGGTCCCGTCGCAGATACGCAGTATTTT
CSARGTGGPVADTQYF
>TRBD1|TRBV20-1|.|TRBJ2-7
TGCAGTGCAACCCGTGGACAGGGGGCTTCCTACGAGCAGTACTTC
CSATRGQGASYEQYF
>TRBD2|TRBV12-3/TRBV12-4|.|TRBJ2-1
TGTGCCAGCAGGCCCCCCGGACTAGCGGGCGGGAATGAGCAGTTCTTC
CASRPPGLAGGNEQFF
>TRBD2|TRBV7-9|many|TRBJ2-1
TGTGCCAGCAGCTTACTCGGGAGGGCAAATGAGCAGTTCTTC
CASSLLGRANEQFF
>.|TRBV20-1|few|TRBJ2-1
TGCAGTGCTGAGAGAGGAGGGGCTGACAATGAGCAGTTCTTC
CSAERGGADNEQFF
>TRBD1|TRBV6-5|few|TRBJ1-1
TGTGCCAGCAGTTTCCCTCTGAGGCAGGGGGCGGCTGAAGCTTTCTTT
CASSFPLRQGAAEAFF
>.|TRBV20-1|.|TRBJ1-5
TGCGGTGCTAGAGATCGAGATGGACCAAACCAGCCCCAGCATTTT
CGARDRDGPNQPQHF
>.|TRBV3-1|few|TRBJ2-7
TGTGCCAGCAGCCAAGAGGACAGATTTAAGGGCGAGCAGTACTTC
CASSQEDRFKGEQYF
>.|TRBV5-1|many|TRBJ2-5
TGCGCCAGCAGCTTCCTTCGGGAGACCCAGTACTTC
CASSFLRETQYF
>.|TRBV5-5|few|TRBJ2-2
TGTGCCAGCAGCTTGGAAGGCTACGGGGAGCTGTTTTTT
CASSLEGYGELFF
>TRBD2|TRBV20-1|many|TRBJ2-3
TGCAGTGCTCACAATCTAGCGGGACACACAGATACGCAGTATTTT
CSAHNLAGHTDTQYF
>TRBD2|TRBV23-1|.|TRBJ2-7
TGCGCCAGCAGTCAACCGAAATTGGGGGGACTAGCGGGAGAATCCTACGAGCAGTACTTC
CASSQPKLGGLAGESYEQYF
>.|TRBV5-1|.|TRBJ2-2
TGCGCCAGCAGCTTGGAGGGAGGCGGCACCGGGGAGCTGTTTTTT
CASSLEGGGTGELFF
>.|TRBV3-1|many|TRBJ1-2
TGTGCCAGCAGCCCGGGCCGTGGCTACACCTTC
CASSPGRGYTF
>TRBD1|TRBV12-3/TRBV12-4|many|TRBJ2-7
TGTGCCAGCAGTTTAGAGACAGGGGGCGTCGAGCAGTACTTC
CASSLETGGVEQYF
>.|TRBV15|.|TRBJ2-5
TGTGCCACCAGCAGAGATCGTGAGCGGGTGGGTAAAGAGACCCAGTACTTC
CATSRDRERVGKETQYF
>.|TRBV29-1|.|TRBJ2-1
TGCAGCGTTGGCGGGAAACTAGCAAGCAATGAGCAGTTCTTC
CSVGGKLASNEQFF
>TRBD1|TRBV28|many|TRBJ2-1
TGTGCCAGCAGGACCGGGACAGGGATGTACAATGAGCAGTTCTTC
CASRTGTGMYNEQFF
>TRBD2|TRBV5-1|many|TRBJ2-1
TGCGCCAGCAGAGAGACTAGCGGGGGGTACAATGAGCAGTTCTTC
CASRETSGGYNEQFF
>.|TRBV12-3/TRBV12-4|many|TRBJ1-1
TGTGCCAGCAACACGCAGGTGATTTCTACTGAAGCTTTCTTT
CASNTQVISTEAFF
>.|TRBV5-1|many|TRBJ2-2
TGCGCCAGCAGCTTGGCCAAAAGGGACGCGAACACCGGGGAGCTGTTTTTT
CASSLAKRDANTGELFF
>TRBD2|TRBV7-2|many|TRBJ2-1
TGTGCCAGCAGCTCGAGCGGGAGTCACTCCTACAATGAGCAGTTCTTC
CASSSSGSHSYNEQFF
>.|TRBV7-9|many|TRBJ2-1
TGTGCCAGCAGCTTCTCCAGCGTCAATGAGCAGTTCTTC
CASSFSSVNEQFF
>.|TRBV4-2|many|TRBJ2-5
TGTGCCAGCAGCCAAGGAGTGCAAGAGACCCAGTACTTC
CASSQGVQETQYF
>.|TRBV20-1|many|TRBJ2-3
TGCAGTGCTAGAGATCAAGTAGCGGAAAACACAGATACGCAGTATTTT
CSARDQVAENTDTQYF
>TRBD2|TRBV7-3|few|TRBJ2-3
TGTGCCAGCAGCAGGACGGCTAGCGGGAGAGTTAGCACAGATACGCAGTATTTT
CASSRTASGRVSTDTQYF
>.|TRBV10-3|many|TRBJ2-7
TGTGCCATCAGTGACCCCAACAGGGTAGGGCAGTACTTC
CAISDPNRVGQYF
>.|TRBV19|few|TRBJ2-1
TGTGCCAGTAGTATGGGGGACGGGTACAATGAGCAGTTCTTC
CASSMGDGYNEQFF
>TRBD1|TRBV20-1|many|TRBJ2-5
TGCAGTGCGACTCGGGGACAGGGACCCCACCAAGAGACCCAGTACTTC
CSATRGQGPHQETQYF
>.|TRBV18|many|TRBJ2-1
TGTGCCAGCTCCGCGGACTCCGGCAATGAGCAGTTCTTC
CASSADSGNEQFF
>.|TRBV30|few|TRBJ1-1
TGTGCCTGGAGTAGGGGTCTAAACACTGAAGCTTTCTTT
CAWSRGLNTEAFF
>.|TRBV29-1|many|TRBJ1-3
TGCAGCGTCTCTGGGGCAGGGTTCTCTGGAAACACCATATATTTT
CSVSGAGFSGNTIYF
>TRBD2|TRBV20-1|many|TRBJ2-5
TGCAGTGCTAGAGAGCTAGCGGGAGTCTTACAAGAGACCCAGTACTTC
CSARELAGVLQETQYF
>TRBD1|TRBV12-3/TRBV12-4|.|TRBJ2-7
TGTGCCAGCAGTCCAACAGGGGGCCGTAGGTCCTACGAGCAGTACTTC
CASSPTGGRRSYEQYF
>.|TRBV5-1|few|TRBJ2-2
TGCGCCAGCAGTTGGGAGAACACCGGGGAGCTGTTTTTT
CASSWENTGELFF
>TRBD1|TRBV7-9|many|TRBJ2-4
TGTGCCAGCAGTCCGCGGTGGGACAGCAAAAACATTCAGTACTTC
CASSPRWDSKNIQYF
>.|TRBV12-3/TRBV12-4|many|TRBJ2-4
TGTGCCAGCAGTTTAGACAGACGAGCCAAAAACATTCAGTACTTC
CASSLDRRAKNIQYF
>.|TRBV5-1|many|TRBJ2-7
TGTGCCAGCAGCTTGGACGGCTACGAGCAGTACTTC
CASSLDGYEQYF
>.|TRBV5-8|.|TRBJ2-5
TGTTCCAGCAGCCTCGAATGGGGGCCAGAGACCCAGTACTTC
CSSSLEWGPETQYF
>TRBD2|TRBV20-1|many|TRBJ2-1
TGCAGTGCTATTAAGGGACTACTACTATCGGATGAGCAGTTCTTC
CSAIKGLLLSDEQFF
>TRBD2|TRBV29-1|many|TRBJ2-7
TGCAGCGTTGGGAGCGGGAGTAGCAACGAGCAGTACTTC
CSVGSGSSNEQYF
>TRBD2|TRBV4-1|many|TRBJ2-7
TGCGCCAGCAGCCAAAGGTCGGGGCGGGAGGCATCCTACGAGCAGTACTTC
CASSQRSGREASYEQYF
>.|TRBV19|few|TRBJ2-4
TGTGCCAGTAGACCCCAGGGTTTCGGAAACAGTCAGTACTTC
CASRPQGFGNSQYF
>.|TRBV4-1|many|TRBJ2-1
TGCGCCAGCAGCCAAGTTGGGTTTAACAATGAGCAGTTCTTC
CASSQVGFNNEQFF